The subject of this entry is one T cell receptor beta chain. The antigen is undetermined. This sample is drawn from a study of cytomegalovirus exposure and HLA in healthy donors. Study-wide context: An analysis done earlier identified about 100 million unique TCR beta sequences from about 180 million T cells.

Trimming at V came to 1 base and at J to 7 bases, leaving 2 bases not matched to a gene. The CDR3 is 15 residues long. Germline-derived CDR1 and CDR2 are SGHRS and YFSETQ. Study-level findings and limits: Rare TCR sequences predominated, though certain public TCRs were found in many donors. It has been reported that TCR beta sequences accurately predicted the HLA-A and HLA-B alleles of most subjects. In terms of immune exposure information, only CMV serostatus was available.

Primers: 60 Vbeta forward and 13 Jbeta reverse. The assay was immunoSEQ multiplex PCR, and TCRdb's table has in-frame clones only and misses some. The table shows hundreds of thousands of clones, with 70% to 90% occurring only once. Sequenced sample: PBMCs. This clonotype was obtained from a girl aged 2 to 9 in good health and CMV-seronegative. The chain links TRBV5-1 to TRBJ2-1; TRBD2 matches 13 bases. CDR3 sequence reads: CASSLRTSGGNEQFF. CDR3 DNA: TGCGCCAGCAGCTTGAGGACTAGCGGGGGTAATGAGCAGTTCTTC.